The 9 T cell receptor beta chains presented below share a single source sample, sequenced in a study of vaccination effects on CD4 cells after COVID-19. These receptors lack a known antigen. Sequencing used immunoSEQ multiplex PCR; TCRdb keeps in-frame clones, though not all of them. The sample carries some 68,000 clones, roughly 72% recorded once. ViraFEST expansion of antigen-specific CD4+ T cells with viral peptide pools preceded sequencing. When nine to ten days of culture had elapsed, CD4+ T cells were isolated. Vaccine recipients lacked prior SARS-CoV-2 infection and had negative nucleocapsid antibodies. This material consisted of CD4+ T cells from PBMCs cultured with HCoV-OC43 spike peptides, taken before COVID-19 vaccination. Subset here: HCoV-OC43 spike overlapping peptide pool stimulation. Receptor source: a human donor who received a COVID-19 vaccine.

V and J are TRBV9 and TRBJ2-3, with 9 bases lining up with TRBD1. The trim removed 4 bases at V and 3 bases at J, leaving 6 bases unmatched. Germline lookup yields CDR1 SGDLS and CDR2 YYNGEE. The CDR3 sequence is 15 residues long. This CDR3 is CASSPVGTGTDTQYF. CDR3 in DNA: TGTGCCAGCAGCCCCGTCGGGACAGGGACAGATACGCAGTATTTT.

The chain employs TRBV20-1 and TRBJ2-7; D remains ambiguous. Per germline, CDR1 DFQATT and CDR2 SNEGSKA (reference sequence). This CDR3 is 11 amino acids long. V was shortened by 3 bases and J by 3 bases, with 6 bases between the two germline ends. The CDR3 coding sequence is TGCAGTGCTAGCCCGGGCTACGAGCAGTACGTC. Amino acid sequence: CSASPGYEQYV.

This clone showed up just a few times. The V gene is TRBV5-1, the J gene TRBJ2-1; 9 bases agree with TRBD2. V lost 7 bases and J lost 7; bases outside the gene matches: 9. Germline CDR1 reads SGHRS; CDR2 reads YFSETQ. There are 14 residues in the CDR3. The CDR3 sequence is CASRRGGASNEQFF. The CDR3 bases are TGCGCCAGCCGACGCGGGGGGGCCTCTAATGAGCAGTTCTTC.

The J gene is TRBJ1-2, the V gene TRBV7-8, with TRBD1 as a possible D gene (5 bases). This CDR3 is built from 14 residues. Germline-derived CDR1 and CDR2 are SGHVS and FQNEAQ. V was shortened by 5 bases and J by 7 bases, with 17 bases between the two germline ends. The CDR3 is CASSHLRGKGGYTF. CDR3 sequence (DNA): TGTGCCAGCAGCCATCTACGGGGGAAGGGTGGCTACACCTTC.

The chain is built from TRBV19 and TRBJ2-3, with TRBD2 identical over 11 bases. CDR1 is LNHDA, CDR2 SQIVND, per germline (reference sequence). CDR3 length: 17 residues. The J segment lost 7 bases and the V segment lost 5 bases, leaving 14 bases of the junction unmatched. CDR3 nucleotides: TGTGCCAGTAGTCCCGGACTAGCGGGTCCCCCTGGGAATACGCAGTATTTT. Its protein is CASSPGLAGPPGNTQYF.

The chain uses TRBV6-1 and TRBJ2-3, with 9 bases fitting TRBD2. CDR1 MNHNS and CDR2 SASEGT come from the germline V gene. Trimming removed 10 bases from V and 4 bases from J; junction bases left unmatched: 12. The CDR3 consists of 15 residues. The CDR3 nucleotides read TGTGCCACCGGAACCGGGACTAGCAATCCAGATACGCAGTATTTT. Protein: CATGTGTSNPDTQYF.

This chain links TRBV9 with TRBJ1-5; unclear D gene. CDR1 is SGDLS, CDR2 YYNGEE, per germline. The CDR3 runs 13 residues. The germline V and J ends were trimmed by 0 bases and 7 bases, with 8 bases remaining between them. CDR3 coding DNA: TGTGCCAGCAGCGTAGCCATGGGGCAGCCCCAGCATTTT. This encodes CASSVAMGQPQHF.

This clone was seen just once. V gene TRBV30 combines with J gene TRBJ1-4, with 10 bases matching TRBD1. From germline, CDR1 is GTSNPN and CDR2 SVGIG (reference sequence). V was pared by 4 bases and J by 5 bases, with 7 bases of the junction left unmatched. This CDR3 contains 15 residues. The CDR3 protein is CAWTKWGQGNEKLFF. The DNA of the CDR3 is TGTGCCTGGACTAAGTGGGGACAGGGGAATGAAAAACTGTTTTTT.

In DNA, the CDR3 is TGTGCCAGCAGCCAAGATATGGGAGAGACCCAGTACTTC. It specifies CASSQDMGETQYF. The chain couples TRBV14 to TRBJ2-5; D call uncertain. The CDR3 covers 13 residues. The V end lost 0 bases, the J end lost 4 bases, and 6 bases lay between the germline ends. Germline V CDR1 and CDR2: SGHDN, FVKESK. Filled out from reference TRBV14 and TRBJ2-5, the complete variable domain reads EAGVTQFPSHSVIEKGQTVTLRCDPISGHDNLYWYRRVMGKEIKFLLHFVKESKQDESGMPNNRFLAERTGGTYSTLKVQPAELEDSGVYFCASSQDMGETQYFGPGTRLLVL.